This record concerns one T cell receptor beta chain sequence. Its target is unknown. A read error may explain this, as a much larger clone is one base away. TCRdb passed the RT-PCR reads through MiXCR, listing each CDR3 protein once. Of about 190,000 distinct CDR3 sequences in the sample, roughly 14% were seen once. From germline, CDR1 is LGHNA and CDR2 YNFKEQ. The CDR3 spans 15 residues. This specimen belongs to a study of response to subunit inactivated influenza vaccine. Overall study results and limits: A suggestion made by the authors is that each seasonal influenza vaccination recruits few new T cells.

Source: CD8+ T cells sorted from PBMCs, taken roughly 5 days after vaccination. This TCR was recovered from a man aged 45-60 years who received an inactivated influenza vaccine. The rearrangement links TRBV4-2 to TRBJ2-7; perhaps TRBD1 as D (6 bases). Here the CDR3 DNA reads TGTGCCGGCAGCCAAGATGGTACAGGGTCCTACGAGCAGTACTTC. This translates into CAGSQDGTGSYEQYF.